A few counts support the clone carrying this T cell receptor (beta chain). The data were obtained in a study of radiotherapy plus CTLA-4 blockade in lung cancer. As for the study in general: Among enrolled patients, less than 20% responded and about 30% achieved disease control.

This table comes from immunoSEQ multiplex PCR, and its TCRdb copy is limited to in-frame clones, with some not included. The sample shows about 97,000 clones, 65% to 85% of them seen only once. Focal radiation was given together with CTLA-4 blockade (ipilimumab) to patients with chemo-refractory metastatic non-small-cell lung cancer. V lost 0 bases to trimming and J lost 4 bases; unmatched junction nucleotides: 7. Germline loops: CDR1 SGDLS, CDR2 YYNGEE. This CDR3 is 16 amino acids long. The chain is built from TRBV9 and TRBJ1-2, with 9 bases that match TRBD1. Specimen: peripheral blood, collected from a patient treated with radiotherapy plus ipilimumab. The sequence came from a human donor with non-small cell lung cancer who had a partial response to radiotherapy plus ipilimumab. Some clones in this sample may be carry-over from other donors' samples. CDR3 nucleotides: TGTGCCAGCAGCGTAGGCTCGGGACAGGGTTCCTATGGCTACACCTTC. Translating gives CASSVGSGQGSYGYTF.